The clone carrying this T cell receptor (beta chain) showed up just a few times. Its antigen is not identified. This sample was included in a study of T-cell memory formation after mild COVID-19. About the study: TCR clusters were mostly donor specific.

One entry per CDR3 protein, called by TCRdb with MiXCR from the 5' RACE reads. This table holds 250,000 to 350,000 distinct CDR3 sequences, more than 13% found once. J gave up 8 bases and V 3 bases, and 4 bases lay outside the gene matches. The length of the CDR3 is 14 residues. Germline-derived CDR1 and CDR2 are SGDLS and YYNGEE. Study-level points and caveats: Mostly located in CM and EM were contracting CD4+ clones, with contracting CD8+ clones located in EMRA. CD4/CD8 balance held among clones contracting day 15 to 85, and later expanders leaned CD4+. Pre-infection memory already had some responding clones, implying cross-reactive memory joined.

This clonotype was obtained from a man younger than 30 who had mild COVID-19 (a few samples of this study predate the infection). Cell type and time point are not known. Sequencing was carried out using PBMCs or a T cell subset sorted from them (not recorded which). V gene TRBV9 combines with J gene TRBJ2-1; 11 nucleotides line up with TRBD2. The DNA for the CDR3 is TGTGCCAGCAGCGAACTAGCGGGGGTAGATGAGCAGTTCTTC. It codes for CASSELAGVDEQFF.